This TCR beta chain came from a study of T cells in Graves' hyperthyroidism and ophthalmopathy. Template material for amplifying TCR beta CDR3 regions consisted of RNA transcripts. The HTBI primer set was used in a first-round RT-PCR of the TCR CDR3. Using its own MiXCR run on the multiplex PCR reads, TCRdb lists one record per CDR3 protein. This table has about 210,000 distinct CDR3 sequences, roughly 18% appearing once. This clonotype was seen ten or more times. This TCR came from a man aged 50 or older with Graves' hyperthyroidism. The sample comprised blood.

DNA of the CDR3: TGCAGTGCTAGGGGGGACACGAACTCCTACGAGCAGTACTTC. It yields the protein CSARGDTNSYEQYF. This rearrangement joins TRBV20-1 to TRBJ2-7; TRBD1 might be the D (6 bases). V shed 3 bases and J shed 0 bases, with 12 bases lying between them. The length of the CDR3 is 14 residues. Germline CDR1 reads DFQATT; CDR2 reads SNEGSKA (reference sequence).